These 4 T cell receptor beta chains were sequenced from one sample in a study of blood T cell repertoires in COVID-19. Clones were read by immunoSEQ multiplex PCR, and TCRdb kept only the in-frame ones, dropping some. The table lists some 220,000 clones, more than 65% of them singletons. The sequenced sample was peripheral blood. The receptors stem from a woman in her sixties with acute or convalescent COVID-19.

This chain uses TRBV12-3 or TRBV12-4 with TRBJ2-5; no clear D gene. V dropped 7 bases and J dropped 3 bases, with 12 bases sitting between them. This CDR3 contains 13 residues. CDR3 sequence: CASTSSLKETQYF. CDR3 bases: TGTGCCAGCACTTCCTCCCTAAAAGAGACCCAGTACTTC.

On this clone: Other DNA sequences in this specimen translate into the identical CDR3. This chain connects TRBV6-5 to TRBJ2-7, with 9 positions matching TRBD1. This CDR3 region has 15 residues. Germline V CDR1 and CDR2: MNHEY, SVGAGI. The V segment lost 6 bases and the J segment 6 bases; nucleotides outside the gene matches: 12. In DNA, the CDR3 is TGTGCCAGCAGATCCCCGGGACAGGGCAATTTCGAGCAGTACTTC. It translates to CASRSPGQGNFEQYF.

The genes are TRBV5-4 and TRBJ1-3, with TRBD1 as a possible D gene (5 bases). CDR1 and CDR2 (germline): SGHNT, YYREEE (reference sequence). This CDR3 has 16 residues. With 5 bases removed from V and 7 bases from J, the gap between germline ends came to 22 bases. Here the CDR3 DNA reads TGTGCCAGCAGTCAGGGTTCTGCAGGAAAGAAGAACACCATATATTTT. It is translated as CASSQGSAGKKNTIYF.

The CDR3 region has the DNA TGTGCCAGTAGTATTGACAGGGGAAACTATGGCTACACCTTC. Its protein product is CASSIDRGNYGYTF. V gene TRBV19 combines with J gene TRBJ1-2, with TRBD1 identical over 8 bases. The CDR3 length is 14 residues. The junction had 2 bases not matched to a gene; V was cut back by 3 bases and J by 2 bases. The germline gives CDR1 LNHDA, CDR2 SQIVND (reference sequence).